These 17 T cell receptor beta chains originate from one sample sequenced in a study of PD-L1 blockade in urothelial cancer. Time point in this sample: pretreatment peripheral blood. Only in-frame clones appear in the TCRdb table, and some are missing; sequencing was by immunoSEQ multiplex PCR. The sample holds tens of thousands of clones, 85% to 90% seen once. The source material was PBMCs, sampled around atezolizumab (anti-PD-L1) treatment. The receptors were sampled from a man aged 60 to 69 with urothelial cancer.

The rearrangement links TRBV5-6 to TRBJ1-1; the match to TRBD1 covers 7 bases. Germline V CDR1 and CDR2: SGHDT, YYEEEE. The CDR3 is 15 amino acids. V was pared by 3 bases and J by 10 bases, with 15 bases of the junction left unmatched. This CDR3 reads CASSSIQTGASGAFF. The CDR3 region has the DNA TGTGCCAGCAGCTCTATACAAACAGGGGCGAGCGGAGCTTTCTTT.

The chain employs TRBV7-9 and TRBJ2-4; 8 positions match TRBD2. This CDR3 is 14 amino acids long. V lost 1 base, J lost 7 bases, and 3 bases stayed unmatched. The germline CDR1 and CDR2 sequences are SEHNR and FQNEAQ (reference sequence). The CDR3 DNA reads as TGTGCCAGCAGCTTAGTCGGGGGGGCGAACATTCAGTACTTC. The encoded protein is CASSLVGGANIQYF.

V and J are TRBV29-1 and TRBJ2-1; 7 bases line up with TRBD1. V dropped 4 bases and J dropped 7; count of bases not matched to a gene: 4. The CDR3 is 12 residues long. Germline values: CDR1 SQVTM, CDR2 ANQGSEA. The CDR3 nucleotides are TGCAGCGTTGCAAGGGGGCTGAATGAGCAGTTCTTC. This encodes CSVARGLNEQFF.

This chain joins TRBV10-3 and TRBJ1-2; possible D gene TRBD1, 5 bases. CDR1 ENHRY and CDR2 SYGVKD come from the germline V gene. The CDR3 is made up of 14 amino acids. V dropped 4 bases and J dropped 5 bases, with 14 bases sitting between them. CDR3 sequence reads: CAISGDEGVYGYTF. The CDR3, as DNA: TGTGCCATCAGTGGAGATGAAGGGGTTTATGGCTACACCTTC.

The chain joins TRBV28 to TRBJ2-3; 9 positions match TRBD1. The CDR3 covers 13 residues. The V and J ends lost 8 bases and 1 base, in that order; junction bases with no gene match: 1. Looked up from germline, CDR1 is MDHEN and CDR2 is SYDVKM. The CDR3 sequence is CASWTGGTDTQYF. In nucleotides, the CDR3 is TGTGCCAGCTGGACAGGGGGCACAGATACGCAGTATTTT.

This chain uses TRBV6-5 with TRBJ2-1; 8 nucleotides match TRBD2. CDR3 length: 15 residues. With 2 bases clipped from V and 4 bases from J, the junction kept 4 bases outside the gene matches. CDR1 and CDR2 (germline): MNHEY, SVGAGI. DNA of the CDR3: TGTGCCAGCAGTTACGGGAGCGGGGGTTACAATGAGCAGTTCTTC. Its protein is CASSYGSGGYNEQFF.

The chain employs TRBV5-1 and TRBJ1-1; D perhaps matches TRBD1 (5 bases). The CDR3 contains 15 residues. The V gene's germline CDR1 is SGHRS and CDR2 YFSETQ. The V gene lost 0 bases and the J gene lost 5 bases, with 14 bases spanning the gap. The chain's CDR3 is CASSLAGEIGTEAFF. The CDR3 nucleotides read TGCGCCAGCAGCTTGGCGGGGGAGATAGGGACTGAAGCTTTCTTT.

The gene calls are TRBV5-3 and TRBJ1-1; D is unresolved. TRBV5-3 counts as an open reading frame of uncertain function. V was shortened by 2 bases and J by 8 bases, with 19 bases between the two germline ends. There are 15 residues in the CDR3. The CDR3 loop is CARSFIGTVLLEAFF. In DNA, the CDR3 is TGTGCCAGAAGCTTCATTGGCACCGTCCTACTAGAAGCTTTCTTT.

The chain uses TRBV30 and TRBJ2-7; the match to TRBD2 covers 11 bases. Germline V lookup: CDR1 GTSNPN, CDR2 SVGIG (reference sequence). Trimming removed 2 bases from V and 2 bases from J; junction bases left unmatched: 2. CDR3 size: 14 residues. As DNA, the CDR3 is TGTGCCTGGAGTAAGGGACTAGCGGCCTACGAGCAGTACTTC. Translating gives CAWSKGLAAYEQYF.

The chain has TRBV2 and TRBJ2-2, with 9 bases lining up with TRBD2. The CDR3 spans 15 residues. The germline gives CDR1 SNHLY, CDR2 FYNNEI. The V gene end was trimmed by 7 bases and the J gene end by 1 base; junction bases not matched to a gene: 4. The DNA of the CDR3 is TGTGCCAGCAAGTTACTAGCGGGGAACACCGGGGAGCTGTTTTTT. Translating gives CASKLLAGNTGELFF.

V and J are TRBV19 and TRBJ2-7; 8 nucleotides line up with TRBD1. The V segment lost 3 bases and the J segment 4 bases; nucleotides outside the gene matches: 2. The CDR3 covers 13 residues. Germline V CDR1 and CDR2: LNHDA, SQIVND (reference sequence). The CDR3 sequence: CASSMDREYEQYF. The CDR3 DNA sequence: TGTGCCAGTAGTATGGACAGGGAGTACGAGCAGTACTTC. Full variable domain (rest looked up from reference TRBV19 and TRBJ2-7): DGGITQSPKYLFRKEGQNVTLSCEQNLNHDAMYWYRQDPGQGLRLIYYSQIVNDFQKGDIAEGYSVSREKKESFPLTVTSAQKNPTAFYLCASSMDREYEQYFGPGTRLTVT.

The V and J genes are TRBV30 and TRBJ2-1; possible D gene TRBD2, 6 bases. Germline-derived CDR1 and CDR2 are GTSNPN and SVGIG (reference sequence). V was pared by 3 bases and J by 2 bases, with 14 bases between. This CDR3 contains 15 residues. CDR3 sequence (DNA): TGTGCCTGGAGGAGAGGGAGGTTGACCTACAATGAGCAGTTCTTC. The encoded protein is CAWRRGRLTYNEQFF.

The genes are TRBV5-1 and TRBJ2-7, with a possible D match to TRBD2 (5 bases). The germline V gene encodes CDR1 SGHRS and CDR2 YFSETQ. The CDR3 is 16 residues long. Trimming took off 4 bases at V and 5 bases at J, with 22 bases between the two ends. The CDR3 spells CASSRRPGSSSHEQYF. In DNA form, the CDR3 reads TGCGCCAGCAGCCGACGTCCGGGATCTTCTTCCCACGAGCAGTACTTC.

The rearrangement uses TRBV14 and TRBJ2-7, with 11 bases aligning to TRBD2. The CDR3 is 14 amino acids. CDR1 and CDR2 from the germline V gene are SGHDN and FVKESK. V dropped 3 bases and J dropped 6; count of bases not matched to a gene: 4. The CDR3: CASSHGLAGSEQYF. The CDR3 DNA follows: TGTGCCAGCAGCCACGGACTAGCGGGTTCCGAGCAGTACTTC.

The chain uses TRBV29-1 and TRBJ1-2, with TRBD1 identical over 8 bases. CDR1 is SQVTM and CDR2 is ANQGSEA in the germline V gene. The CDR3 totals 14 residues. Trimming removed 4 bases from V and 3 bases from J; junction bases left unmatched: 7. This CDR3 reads CSVAQGAQDYGYTF. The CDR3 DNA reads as TGCAGCGTTGCGCAGGGGGCGCAGGACTATGGCTACACCTTC.

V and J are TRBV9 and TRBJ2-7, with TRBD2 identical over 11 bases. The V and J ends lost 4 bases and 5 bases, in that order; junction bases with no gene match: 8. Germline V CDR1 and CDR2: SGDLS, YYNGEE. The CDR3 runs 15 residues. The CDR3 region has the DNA TGTGCCAGCAGCCTTACTAGCGGGAGTCTAAACGAGCAGTACTTC. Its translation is CASSLTSGSLNEQYF.

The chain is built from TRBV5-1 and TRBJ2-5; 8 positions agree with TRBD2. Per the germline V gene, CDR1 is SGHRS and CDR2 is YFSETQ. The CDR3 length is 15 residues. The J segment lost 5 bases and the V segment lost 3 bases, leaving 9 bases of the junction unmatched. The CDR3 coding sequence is TGCGCCAGCAGCTATGGTCGGGGGGGGCAGGAGACCCAGTACTTC. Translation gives CASSYGRGGQETQYF.